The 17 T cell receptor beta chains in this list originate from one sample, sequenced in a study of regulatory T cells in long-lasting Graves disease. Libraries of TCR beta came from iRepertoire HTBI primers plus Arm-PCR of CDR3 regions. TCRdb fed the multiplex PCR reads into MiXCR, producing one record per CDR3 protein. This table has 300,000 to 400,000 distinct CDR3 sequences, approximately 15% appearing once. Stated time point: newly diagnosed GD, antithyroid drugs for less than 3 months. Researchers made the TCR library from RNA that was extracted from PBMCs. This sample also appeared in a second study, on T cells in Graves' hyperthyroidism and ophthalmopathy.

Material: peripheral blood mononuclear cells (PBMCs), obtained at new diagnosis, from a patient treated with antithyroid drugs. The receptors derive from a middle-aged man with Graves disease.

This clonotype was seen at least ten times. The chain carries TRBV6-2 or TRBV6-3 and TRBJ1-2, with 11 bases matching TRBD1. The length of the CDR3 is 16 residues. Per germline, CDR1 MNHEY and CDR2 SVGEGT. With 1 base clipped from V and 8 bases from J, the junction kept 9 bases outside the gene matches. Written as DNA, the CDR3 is TGTGCCAGCAGTTACTTCCGGACAGGGGGCCTGAGCGGCTACACCTTC. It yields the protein CASSYFRTGGLSGYTF.

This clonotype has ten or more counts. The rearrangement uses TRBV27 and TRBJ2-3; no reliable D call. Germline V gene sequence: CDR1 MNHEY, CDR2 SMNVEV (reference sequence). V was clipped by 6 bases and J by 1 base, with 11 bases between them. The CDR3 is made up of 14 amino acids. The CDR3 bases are TGTGCCAGCAGGGGGAAGGGCGGCACAGATACGCAGTATTTT. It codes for CASRGKGGTDTQYF.

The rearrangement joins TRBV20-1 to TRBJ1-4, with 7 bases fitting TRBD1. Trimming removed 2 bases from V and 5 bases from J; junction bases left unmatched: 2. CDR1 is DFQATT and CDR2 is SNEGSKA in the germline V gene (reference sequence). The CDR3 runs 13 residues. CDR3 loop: CSARKGQNEKLFF. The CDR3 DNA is TGCAGTGCTAGAAAGGGACAGAATGAAAAACTGTTTTTT.

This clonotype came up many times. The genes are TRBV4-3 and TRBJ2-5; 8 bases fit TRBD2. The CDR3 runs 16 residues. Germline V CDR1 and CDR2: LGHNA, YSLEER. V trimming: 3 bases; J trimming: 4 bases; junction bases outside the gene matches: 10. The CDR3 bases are TGCGCCAGCAGCCACCTGACTGGCGGGGGGCGAGAGACCCAGTACTTC. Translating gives CASSHLTGGGRETQYF.

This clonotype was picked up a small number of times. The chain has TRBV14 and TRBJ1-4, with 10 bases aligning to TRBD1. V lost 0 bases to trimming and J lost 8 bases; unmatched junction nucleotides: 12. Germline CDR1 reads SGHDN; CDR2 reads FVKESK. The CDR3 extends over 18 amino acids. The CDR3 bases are TGTGCCAGCAGCCAAGAATCCCTTGACAGGGGGCGAGGCGAAAAACTGTTTTTT. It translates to CASSQESLDRGRGEKLFF.

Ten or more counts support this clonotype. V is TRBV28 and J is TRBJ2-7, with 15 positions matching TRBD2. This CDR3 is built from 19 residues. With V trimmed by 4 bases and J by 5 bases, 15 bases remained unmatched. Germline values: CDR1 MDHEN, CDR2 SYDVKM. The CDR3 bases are TGTGCCAGCAGTTCGCGCCGGACTAGCGGGAGGGGTCGTGTCCACGAGCAGTACTTC. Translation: CASSSRRTSGRGRVHEQYF.

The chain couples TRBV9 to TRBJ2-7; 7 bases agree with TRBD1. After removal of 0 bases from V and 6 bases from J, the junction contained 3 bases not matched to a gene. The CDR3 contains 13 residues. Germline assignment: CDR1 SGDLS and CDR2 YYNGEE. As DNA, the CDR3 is TGTGCCAGCAGCGTAGCACAGGGGAGCGAGCAGTACTTC. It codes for CASSVAQGSEQYF.

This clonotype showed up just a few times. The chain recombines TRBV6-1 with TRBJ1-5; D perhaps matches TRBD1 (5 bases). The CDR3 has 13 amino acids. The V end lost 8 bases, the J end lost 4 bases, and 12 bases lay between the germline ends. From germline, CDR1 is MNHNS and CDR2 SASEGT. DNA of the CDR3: TGTGCCAGCGCCCGGGGGAGGAATCAGCCCCAGCATTTT. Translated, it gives CASARGRNQPQHF.

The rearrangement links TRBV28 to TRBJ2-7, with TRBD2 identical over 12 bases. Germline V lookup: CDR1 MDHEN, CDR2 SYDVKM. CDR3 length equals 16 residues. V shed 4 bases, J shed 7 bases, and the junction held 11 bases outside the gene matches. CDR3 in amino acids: CASSSPSGGGAREQYF. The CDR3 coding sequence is TGTGCCAGCAGTTCCCCTAGCGGGGGGGGGGCCCGAGAGCAGTACTTC.

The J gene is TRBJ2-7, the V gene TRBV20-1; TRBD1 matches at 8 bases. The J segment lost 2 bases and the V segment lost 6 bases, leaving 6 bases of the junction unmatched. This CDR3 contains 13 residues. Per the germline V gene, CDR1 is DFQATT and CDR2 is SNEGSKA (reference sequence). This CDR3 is CSATQGAAYEQYF. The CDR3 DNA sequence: TGCAGTGCGACTCAGGGGGCGGCCTACGAGCAGTACTTC.

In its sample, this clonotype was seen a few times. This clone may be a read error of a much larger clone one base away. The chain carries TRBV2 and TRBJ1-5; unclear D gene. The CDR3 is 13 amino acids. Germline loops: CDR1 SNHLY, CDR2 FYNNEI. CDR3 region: CAGSGESNQPQHF. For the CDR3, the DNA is TGTGCCGGCAGTGGGGAGAGCAATCAGCCCCAGCATTTT.

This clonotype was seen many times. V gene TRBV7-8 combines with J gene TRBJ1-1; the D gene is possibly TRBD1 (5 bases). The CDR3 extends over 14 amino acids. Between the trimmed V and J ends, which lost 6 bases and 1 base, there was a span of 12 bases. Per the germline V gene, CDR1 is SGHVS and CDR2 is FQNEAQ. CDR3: CASSWDPGNTEAFF. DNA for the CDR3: TGTGCCAGCAGTTGGGACCCCGGGAACACTGAAGCTTTCTTT.

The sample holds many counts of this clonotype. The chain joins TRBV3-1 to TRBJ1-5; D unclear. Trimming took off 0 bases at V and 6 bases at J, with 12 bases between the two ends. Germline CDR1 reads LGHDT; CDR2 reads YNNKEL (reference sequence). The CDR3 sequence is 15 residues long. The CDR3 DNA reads TGTGCCAGCAGCCAAGATGACGGTGAGCTTCAGCCCCAGCATTTT. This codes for CASSQDDGELQPQHF.

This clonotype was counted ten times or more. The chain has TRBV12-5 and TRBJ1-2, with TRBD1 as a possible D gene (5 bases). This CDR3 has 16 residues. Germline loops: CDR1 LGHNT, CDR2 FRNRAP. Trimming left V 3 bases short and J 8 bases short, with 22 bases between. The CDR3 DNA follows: TGTGCTAGTGGTTTCCCTCGGACCTTCGCTCCAGGGGGCTACACCTTC. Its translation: CASGFPRTFAPGGYTF.

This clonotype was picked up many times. Here the CDR3 reads CASSISSKQGHTDTQYF. CDR3 in DNA: TGTGCCAGCAGCATCTCCTCGAAACAGGGCCACACAGATACGCAGTATTTT. The chain recombines TRBV11-2 with TRBJ2-3, with D perhaps matching TRBD1 (6 bases). V was clipped by 5 bases and J by 2 bases, with 20 bases between them. Germline V CDR1 and CDR2: SGHAT, FQNNGV. The CDR3 spans 17 residues.

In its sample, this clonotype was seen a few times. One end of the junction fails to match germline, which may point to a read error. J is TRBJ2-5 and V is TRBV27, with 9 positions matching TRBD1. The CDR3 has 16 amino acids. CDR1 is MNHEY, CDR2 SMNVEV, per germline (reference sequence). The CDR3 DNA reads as TGTGCCAGCAGTTCTAACAGGGGGCTGATTTCAGAGACCCAATACTTC. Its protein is CASSSNRGLISETQYF.

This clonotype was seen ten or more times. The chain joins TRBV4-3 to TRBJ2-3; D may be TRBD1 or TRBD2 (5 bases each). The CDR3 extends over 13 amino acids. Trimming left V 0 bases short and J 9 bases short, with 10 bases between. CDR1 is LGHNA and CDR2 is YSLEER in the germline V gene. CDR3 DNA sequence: TGCGCCAGCAGCCAAGAGGGGACGGGAACGCAGTATTTT. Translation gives CASSQEGTGTQYF.